The source of this T cell receptor (beta chain) is a study of blood T cell repertoires in COVID-19. Study context: Spain, Italy and the United States supplied samples that represented acute and convalescent COVID-19. The cDNA or gDNA used as material had been derived from T cells, B-cell-depleted T cells, or PBMCs.

Germline V lookup: CDR1 WSHSY, CDR2 SAAADI. V dropped 4 bases and J dropped 6 bases, with 12 bases sitting between them. The CDR3 consists of 13 residues. The data were produced by immunoSEQ multiplex PCR, yet TCRdb's version contains in-frame clones alone and is incomplete. The sample shows hundreds of thousands of clones, approximately 85% of them seen only once. The source of this sequence is a human donor in a cohort sampled during active COVID-19. The sample was peripheral blood. The chain joins TRBV10-2 to TRBJ1-1; no clear D. CDR3 amino acids: CASSVERSAEAFF. CDR3 sequence (DNA): TGCGCCAGCAGTGTTGAGCGGAGCGCTGAAGCTTTCTTT.